The clone carrying this T cell receptor beta chain was found a few times. This specimen comes from a study of OX40 agonist ivuxolimab in advanced cancers. The method was immunoSEQ multiplex PCR; TCRdb's version includes in-frame clones alone and lacks a portion of them. The table shows 75,000 to 95,000 clones, with approximately 85% occurring only once. The sequencing here drew on CD4+ or CD8+ T cells sorted from blood, taken in a trial of the OX40 agonist ivuxolimab. The sequence was collected from an adult with an advanced solid tumor such as melanoma, head and neck, liver or kidney cancer.

This CDR3 reads CASSLEGSGVGYGYTF. As DNA, the CDR3 is TGTGCCAGCAGTTTGGAAGGGTCAGGGGTTGGCTATGGCTACACCTTC. The V and J genes are TRBV28 and TRBJ1-2, with D possibly TRBD1 on 6 matching bases. The CDR3 covers 16 residues. Trimming took off 3 bases at V and 4 bases at J, with 18 bases between the two ends. Germline values: CDR1 MDHEN, CDR2 SYDVKM.